Detailed here is one TCR beta chain. Antigen unknown. This specimen comes from a study of blood T cells in healthy people across ages. Study-level points and caveats: Getting older went along with TCR beta diversity per million T cells dropping roughly linearly.

CDR3 length: 15 residues. Germline CDR1 reads LGHNA; CDR2 reads YSLEER. The V end lost 0 bases, the J end lost 7 bases, and 16 bases lay between the germline ends. For the second PCR, which ran for about 6 to 11 cycles, a sample-barcoded 5' primer and a J-beta primer mix were used. MiXCR, applied by TCRdb to the 5' RACE reads, yields one record per CDR3 protein. This table has 900,000 to 950,000 distinct CDR3 sequences, almost 30% appearing once. These data were also reused for a study on T cells of mothers and their children. From that study: A handful of children and their three healthy Caucasian mothers were the donors.

Material: blood. This TCR was sampled from a middle-aged woman in good health. V usage is TRBV4-3 and J usage is TRBJ2-7; D unclear. CDR3 in DNA: TGCGCCAGCAGCCAAGATGGGAAGGGATCTCGTGAGCAGTACTTC. Translated, it gives CASSQDGKGSREQYF.